These 8 T cell receptor beta chains originate from one sample sequenced in a study of shared clonotypes between healthy human individuals. Terminally differentiated effector memory CD45RA+ cells were excluded by CCR7 positive selection of CD45RO-negative cells. Produced via immunoSEQ multiplex PCR; TCRdb's table is partial and in-frame only. The table includes around 2,000,000 clones, approximately 94% detected once. Material for sequencing was naive CD8+ T cells from PBMCs. Receptors originate from a man between 18 and 29 years old in good health. Some clones in this sample may be carry-over from other donors' samples.

V and J are TRBV10-2 and TRBJ1-2; tentative D call: TRBD1 (5 bases). The V gene's germline CDR1 is WSHSY and CDR2 SAAADI. V was trimmed by 3 bases and J by 6 bases, leaving 17 bases between them. The CDR3 has 15 residues. The CDR3 nucleotides read TGCGCCAGCAGTGATGGGTTCTTGGGGGGGGATGGCTACACCTTC. Protein sequence: CASSDGFLGGDGYTF.

This clone was picked up one time. This chain connects TRBV7-2 to TRBJ2-7; 9 positions agree with TRBD1. The CDR3 contains 16 residues. The trim removed 4 bases at V and 5 bases at J, leaving 12 bases unmatched. Germline CDR1 SGHTA, CDR2 FQGNSA. The CDR3 DNA reads TGTGCCAGCAGCTATACAGGGGGCGCGAAGTGGGACGAGCAGTACTTC. It specifies CASSYTGGAKWDEQYF.

The chain uses TRBV7-6 and TRBJ1-1; D is unclear. The ends were cut back, 4 bases at V and 7 bases at J, with 19 bases in the middle. Germline V gene data show CDR1 as SGHVS and CDR2 as FNYEAQ. The CDR3 totals 15 residues. The CDR3 DNA reads as TGTGCCAGCAGCTACCCCCGGGCAGGCCTACATGAAGCTTTCTTT. This translates into CASSYPRAGLHEAFF.

The rearrangement uses TRBV11-2 and TRBJ2-5, with D possibly TRBD1 on 5 matching bases. Trimming removed 6 bases from V and 1 base from J, with 15 bases in between. Germline V lookup: CDR1 SGHAT, CDR2 FQNNGV. This CDR3 is 15 amino acids long. In DNA form, the CDR3 reads TGTGCCAGCAGTCCTATCAGGGCTTCCCAAGAGACCCAGTACTTC. Translation gives CASSPIRASQETQYF.

V usage is TRBV5-6 and J usage is TRBJ2-7; 10 bases are shared with TRBD1. From germline, CDR1 is SGHDT and CDR2 YYEEEE. CDR3 size: 14 residues. V was clipped by 0 bases and J by 6 bases; unmatched bases: 3. CDR3 sequence: CASSLGQGAFEQYF. CDR3 bases: TGTGCCAGCAGCTTGGGACAGGGGGCGTTCGAGCAGTACTTC.

The chain recombines TRBV7-8 with TRBJ2-1; the D is unclear. V lost 3 bases and J 3 bases, leaving 9 bases between the germline ends. This CDR3 spans 14 amino acids. Germline-derived CDR1 and CDR2 are SGHVS and FQNEAQ. CDR3 sequence reads: CASSFGYLYNEQFF. The CDR3 bases are TGTGCCAGCAGCTTTGGGTATCTCTACAATGAGCAGTTCTTC.

This clone was observed a single time. The J gene is TRBJ1-5, the V gene TRBV28; 9 nucleotides line up with TRBD1. The junction had 4 bases not matched to a gene; V was cut back by 6 bases and J by 1 base. Per the germline V gene, CDR1 is MDHEN and CDR2 is SYDVKM. The CDR3 extends over 15 amino acids. The CDR3 loop reads CASSHGTGSNQPQHF. The CDR3, as DNA: TGTGCCAGCAGCCACGGGACAGGGAGCAATCAGCCCCAGCATTTT.

This chain joins TRBV9 and TRBJ2-7, with TRBD2 matching 11 bases. Germline lookup yields CDR1 SGDLS and CDR2 YYNGEE. The CDR3 contains 14 residues. V gave up 4 bases and J gave up 4 bases; unmatched junction bases: 4. The CDR3 DNA sequence: TGTGCCAGCAGCCCTACTAGCGGGAGATACGAGCAGTACTTC. Its protein product is CASSPTSGRYEQYF.